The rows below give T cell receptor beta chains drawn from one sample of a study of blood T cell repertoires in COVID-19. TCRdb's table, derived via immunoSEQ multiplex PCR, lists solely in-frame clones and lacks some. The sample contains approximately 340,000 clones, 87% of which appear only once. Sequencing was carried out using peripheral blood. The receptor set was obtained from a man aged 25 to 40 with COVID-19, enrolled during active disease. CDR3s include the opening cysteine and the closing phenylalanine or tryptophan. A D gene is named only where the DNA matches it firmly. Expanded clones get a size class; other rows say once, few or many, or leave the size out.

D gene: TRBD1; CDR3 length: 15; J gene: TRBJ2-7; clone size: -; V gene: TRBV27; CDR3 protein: CASSLKTGQGYEQYF; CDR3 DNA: TGTGCCAGCAGCCTAAAGACGGGACAGGGGTACGAGCAGTACTTC
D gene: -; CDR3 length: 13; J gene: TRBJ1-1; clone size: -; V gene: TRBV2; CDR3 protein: CAIGQTIGTEAFF; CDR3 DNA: TGTGCCATCGGACAGACGATAGGGACTGAAGCTTTCTTT
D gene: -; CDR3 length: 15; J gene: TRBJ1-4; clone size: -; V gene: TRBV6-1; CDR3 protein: CASSETGGGNEKLFF; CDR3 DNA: TGTGCCAGCAGTGAGACAGGAGGTGGAAATGAAAAACTGTTTTTT
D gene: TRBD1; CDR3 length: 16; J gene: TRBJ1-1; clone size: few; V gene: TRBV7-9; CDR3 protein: CASSKSGGVRRIEAFF; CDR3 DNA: TGTGCCAGCAGCAAATCAGGGGGCGTCAGAAGGATTGAAGCTTTCTTT
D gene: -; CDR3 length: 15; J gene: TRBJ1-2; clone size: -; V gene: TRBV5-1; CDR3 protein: CASSRGFGAEDGYTF; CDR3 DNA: TGCGCCAGCAGCCGGGGGTTCGGGGCGGAGGATGGCTACACCTTC
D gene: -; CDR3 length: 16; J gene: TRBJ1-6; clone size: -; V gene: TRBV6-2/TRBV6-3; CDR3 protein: CASSYRSGFRNSPLHF; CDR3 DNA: TGTGCCAGCAGTTACAGGTCAGGGTTTCGCAATTCACCCCTCCACTTT
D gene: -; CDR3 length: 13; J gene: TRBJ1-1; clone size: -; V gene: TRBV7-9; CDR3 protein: CASSSLMVGEAFF; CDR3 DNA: TGTGCCAGCAGCTCTCTAATGGTCGGGGAAGCTTTCTTT
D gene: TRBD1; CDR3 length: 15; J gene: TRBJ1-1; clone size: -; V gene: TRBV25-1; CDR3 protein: CASSASGTGSTEAFF; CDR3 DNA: TGTGCCAGCAGTGCTTCCGGGACAGGGAGCACTGAAGCTTTCTTT
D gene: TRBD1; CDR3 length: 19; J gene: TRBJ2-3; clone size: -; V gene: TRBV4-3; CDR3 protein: CASSQDPLTEQGATDTQYF; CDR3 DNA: TGCGCCAGCAGCCAAGATCCCCTCACCGAGCAGGGGGCAACAGATACGCAGTATTTT
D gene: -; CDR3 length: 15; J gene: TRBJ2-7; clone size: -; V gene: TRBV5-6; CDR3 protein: CASSLRTNSGAGQYF; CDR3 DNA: TGTGCCAGCAGCTTAAGGACGAATTCAGGGGCAGGGCAGTACTTC
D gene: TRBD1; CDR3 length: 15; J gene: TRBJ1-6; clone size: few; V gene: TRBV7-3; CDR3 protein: CASSLRQGVSSPLHF; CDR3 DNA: TGTGCCAGCAGCCTTAGACAGGGGGTGTCTTCACCCCTCCACTTT
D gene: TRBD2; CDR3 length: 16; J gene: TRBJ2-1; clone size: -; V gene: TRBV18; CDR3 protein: CASSPRLAGRYNEQFF; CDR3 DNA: TGTGCCAGCTCACCCCGACTAGCGGGAAGGTACAATGAGCAGTTCTTC
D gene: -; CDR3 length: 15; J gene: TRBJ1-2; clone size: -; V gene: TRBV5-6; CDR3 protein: CASSLPGHPNYGYTF; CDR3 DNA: TGTGCCAGCAGCCTCCCGGGACACCCTAACTATGGCTACACCTTC
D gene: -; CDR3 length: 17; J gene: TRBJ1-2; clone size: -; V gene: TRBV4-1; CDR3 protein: CASSQVGGKGPIYGYTF; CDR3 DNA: TGCGCCAGCAGCCAAGTCGGTGGCAAGGGGCCCATCTATGGCTACACCTTC
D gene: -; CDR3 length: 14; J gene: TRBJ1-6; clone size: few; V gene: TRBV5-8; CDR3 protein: CASSLGQYNSPLHF; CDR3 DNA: TGTGCCAGCAGCTTGGGACAGTATAATTCACCCCTCCACTTT
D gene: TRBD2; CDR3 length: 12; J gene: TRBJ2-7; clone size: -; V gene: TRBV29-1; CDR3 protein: CSAGGGSYEQYF; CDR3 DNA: TGCAGCGCTGGGGGAGGGAGCTACGAGCAGTACTTC
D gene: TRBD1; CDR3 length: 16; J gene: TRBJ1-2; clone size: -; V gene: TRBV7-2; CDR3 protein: CASSLRVETGGNGYTF; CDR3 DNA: TGTGCCAGCAGCTTAAGGGTTGAGACAGGGGGCAATGGCTACACCTTC
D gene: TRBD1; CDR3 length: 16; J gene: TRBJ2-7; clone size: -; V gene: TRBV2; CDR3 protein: CAGSGQVMTKAYEQYF; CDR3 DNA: TGTGCCGGCTCCGGACAGGTAATGACAAAAGCCTACGAGCAGTACTTC
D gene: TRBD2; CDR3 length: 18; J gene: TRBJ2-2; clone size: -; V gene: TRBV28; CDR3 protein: CASSLIASGTIKAGELFF; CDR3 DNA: TGTGCCAGCAGTTTAATTGCTAGCGGGACTATTAAGGCCGGGGAGCTGTTTTTT
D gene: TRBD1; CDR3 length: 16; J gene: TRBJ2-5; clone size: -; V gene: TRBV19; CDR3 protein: CASSTSTGAPWETQYF; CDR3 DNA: TGTGCCAGTAGTACCTCGACAGGGGCCCCCTGGGAGACCCAGTACTTC
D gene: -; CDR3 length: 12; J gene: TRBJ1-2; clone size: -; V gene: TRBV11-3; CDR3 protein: CASSPRGGGYTF; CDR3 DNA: TGTGCCAGCAGCCCCCGAGGGGGAGGCTACACCTTC
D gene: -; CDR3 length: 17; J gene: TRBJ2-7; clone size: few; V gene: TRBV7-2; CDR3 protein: CASSLYRTTANSYEQYF; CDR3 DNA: TGTGCCAGCAGCTTATATCGGACTACCGCAAACTCCTACGAGCAGTACTTC
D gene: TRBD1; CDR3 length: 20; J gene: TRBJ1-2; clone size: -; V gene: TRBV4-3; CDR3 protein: CASSQVTGGGGPRHNYGYTF; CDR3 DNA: TGCGCCAGCAGCCAAGTGACAGGGGGCGGAGGCCCCAGGCACAACTATGGCTACACCTTC
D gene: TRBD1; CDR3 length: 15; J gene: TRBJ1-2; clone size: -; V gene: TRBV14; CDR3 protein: CASSQEVRQGDGYTF; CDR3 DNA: TGTGCCAGCAGCCAAGAAGTACGACAGGGTGATGGCTACACCTTC
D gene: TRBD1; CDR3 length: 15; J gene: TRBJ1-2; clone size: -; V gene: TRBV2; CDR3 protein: CASNFNGQGGYGYTF; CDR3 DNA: TGTGCCAGCAATTTTAACGGACAGGGAGGCTATGGCTACACCTTC
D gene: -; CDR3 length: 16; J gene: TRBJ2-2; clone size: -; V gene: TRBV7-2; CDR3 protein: CASSLVGIAGTGELFF; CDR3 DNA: TGTGCCAGCAGCTTAGTGGGGATCGCGGGCACCGGGGAGCTGTTTTTT
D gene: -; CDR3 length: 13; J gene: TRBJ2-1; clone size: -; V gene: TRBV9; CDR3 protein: CASSVAGYNEQFF; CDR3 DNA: TGTGCCAGCAGCGTAGCAGGGTACAATGAGCAGTTCTTC
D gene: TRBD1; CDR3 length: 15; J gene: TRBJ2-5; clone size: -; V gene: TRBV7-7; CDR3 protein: CASSLTSTGGETQYF; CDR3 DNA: TGTGCCAGCAGCCTAACTTCGACAGGGGGAGAGACCCAGTACTTC
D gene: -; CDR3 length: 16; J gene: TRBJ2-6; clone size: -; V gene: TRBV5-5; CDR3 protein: CASSLAGVPGANVLTF; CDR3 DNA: TGTGCCAGCAGCTTGGCCGGGGTTCCTGGGGCCAACGTCCTGACTTTC
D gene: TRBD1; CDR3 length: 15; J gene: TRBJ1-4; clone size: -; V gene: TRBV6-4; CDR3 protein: CASTRQGATNEKLFF; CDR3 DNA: TGTGCCAGCACTCGACAGGGTGCAACTAATGAAAAACTGTTTTTT
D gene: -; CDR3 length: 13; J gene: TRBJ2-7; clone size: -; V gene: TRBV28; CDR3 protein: CASSFPPVDEQYF; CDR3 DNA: TGTGCCAGCAGTTTCCCCCCCGTTGACGAGCAGTACTTC
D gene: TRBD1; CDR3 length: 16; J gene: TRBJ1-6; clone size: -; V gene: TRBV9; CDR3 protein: CASSLAPGTGVSPLHF; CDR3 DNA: TGTGCCAGCAGCTTGGCCCCCGGGACAGGGGTTTCACCCCTCCACTTT
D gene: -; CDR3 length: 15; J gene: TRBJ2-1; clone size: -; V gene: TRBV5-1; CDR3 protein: CASSLELAQPGEQFF; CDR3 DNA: TGCGCCAGCAGCTTGGAACTAGCCCAACCGGGTGAGCAGTTCTTC
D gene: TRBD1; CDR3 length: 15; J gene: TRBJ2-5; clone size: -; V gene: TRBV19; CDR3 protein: CASSAGTGLSETQYF; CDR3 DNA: TGTGCCAGTTCAGCCGGGACAGGGTTAAGTGAGACCCAGTACTTC
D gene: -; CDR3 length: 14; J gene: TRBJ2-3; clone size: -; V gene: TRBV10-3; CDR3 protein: CAISGARSTDTQYF; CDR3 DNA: TGTGCCATCAGTGGGGCACGAAGCACAGATACGCAGTATTTT
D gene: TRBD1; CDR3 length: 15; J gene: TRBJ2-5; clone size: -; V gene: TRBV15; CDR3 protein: CATSRGDGTAGPQYF; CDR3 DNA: TGTGCCACCAGCAGAGGAGACGGGACAGCTGGGCCCCAGTACTTC
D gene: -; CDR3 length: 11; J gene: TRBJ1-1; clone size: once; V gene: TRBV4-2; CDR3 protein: CASSQFNGAFF; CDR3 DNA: TGTGCCAGCAGCCAATTTAACGGTGCTTTCTTT
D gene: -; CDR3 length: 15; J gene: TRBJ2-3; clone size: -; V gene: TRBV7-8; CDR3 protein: CASLPRMSRTDTQYF; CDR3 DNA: TGTGCCAGCCTACCGCGGATGTCTAGAACAGATACGCAGTATTTT
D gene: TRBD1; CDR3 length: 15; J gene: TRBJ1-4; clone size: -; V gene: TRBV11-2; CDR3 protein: CASSPGQGVEEKLFF; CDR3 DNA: TGTGCCAGCAGCCCCGGACAGGGAGTTGAAGAAAAACTGTTTTTT
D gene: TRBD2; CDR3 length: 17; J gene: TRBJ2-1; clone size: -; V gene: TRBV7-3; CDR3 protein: CASSPKVASGDYNEQFF; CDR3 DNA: TGTGCCAGCAGCCCGAAGGTCGCTAGCGGGGATTACAATGAGCAGTTCTTC
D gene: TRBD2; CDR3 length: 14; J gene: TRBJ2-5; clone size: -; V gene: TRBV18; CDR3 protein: CASSPPRGVETQYF; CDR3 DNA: TGTGCCAGCTCACCACCCCGGGGGGTAGAGACCCAGTACTTC
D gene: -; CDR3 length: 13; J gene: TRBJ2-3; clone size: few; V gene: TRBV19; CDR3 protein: CASNKRTGDTQYF; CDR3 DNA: TGTGCCAGCAATAAGCGGACCGGAGATACGCAGTATTTT
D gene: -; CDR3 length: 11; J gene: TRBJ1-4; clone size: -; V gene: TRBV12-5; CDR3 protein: CASGFGEKLFF; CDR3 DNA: TGTGCTAGTGGTTTTGGCGAAAAACTGTTTTTT
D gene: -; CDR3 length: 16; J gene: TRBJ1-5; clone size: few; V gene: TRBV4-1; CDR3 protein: CASSQVAGGSNQPQHF; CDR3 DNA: TGCGCCAGCAGCCAGGTGGCGGGGGGTAGCAATCAGCCCCAGCATTTT
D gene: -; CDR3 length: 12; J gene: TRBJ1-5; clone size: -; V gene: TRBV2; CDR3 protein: CASTPGSQPQHF; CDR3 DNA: TGTGCCAGCACCCCGGGGTCTCAGCCCCAGCATTTT
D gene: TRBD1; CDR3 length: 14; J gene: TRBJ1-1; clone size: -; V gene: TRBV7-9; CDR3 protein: CASSPGQGEAEAFF; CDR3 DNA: TGTGCCAGCAGTCCGGGACAGGGAGAGGCTGAAGCTTTCTTT
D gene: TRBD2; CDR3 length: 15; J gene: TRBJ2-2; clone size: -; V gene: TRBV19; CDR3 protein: CASIRTSGVSGELFF; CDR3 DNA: TGTGCCAGTATTCGGACTAGCGGGGTATCCGGGGAGCTGTTTTTT
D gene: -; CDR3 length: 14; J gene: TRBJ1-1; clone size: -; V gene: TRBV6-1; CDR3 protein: CASSETGWPTEAFF; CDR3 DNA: TGTGCCAGCAGTGAAACAGGGTGGCCCACTGAAGCTTTCTTT
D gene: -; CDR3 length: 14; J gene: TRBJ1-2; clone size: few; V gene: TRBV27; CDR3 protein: CASSPYYREPGYTF; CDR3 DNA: TGTGCCAGCAGTCCATACTACAGGGAACCTGGCTACACCTTC
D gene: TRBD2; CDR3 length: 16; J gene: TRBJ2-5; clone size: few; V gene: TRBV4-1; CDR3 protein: CASSQVLAGGLETQYF; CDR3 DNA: TGCGCCAGCAGCCAAGTCCTAGCGGGGGGGCTGGAGACCCAGTACTTC
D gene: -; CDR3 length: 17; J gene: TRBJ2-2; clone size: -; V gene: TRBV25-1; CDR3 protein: CASSASLGQLGTGELFF; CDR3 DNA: TGTGCCAGCAGTGCCTCCCTGGGACAATTAGGAACCGGGGAGCTGTTTTTT